This T cell receptor beta chain was identified in a study of patients and donors after allogeneic stem cell transplantation. This CDR3 region has 18 residues. Trimming cost V 5 bases and J 7 bases; bases outside gene matches: 16. Germline V lookup: CDR1 MNHEY, CDR2 SVGEGT. TCRdb ran MiXCR on the RT-PCR reads and lists one entry per CDR3 protein. The profile covers under 30,000 distinct CDR3 sequences, with over 7% appearing a single time and approximately 48% taken by the ten largest. The sample taken for sequencing was blood, either unsorted or a sorted T cell fraction (not recorded which). The chain employs TRBV6-2 or TRBV6-3 and TRBJ2-1; TRBD2 aligns across 11 bases. The source of this sequence is a human donor who was either an allogeneic HSCT recipient or a stem cell or donor lymphocyte infusion donor (not recorded which). It is not recorded whose cells these are; they may come from a transplant donor. CDR3: CASSDSGRAPVFGNEQFF. In DNA form, the CDR3 reads TGTGCCAGCAGTGATAGCGGGAGGGCCCCGGTTTTTGGGAATGAGCAGTTCTTC.